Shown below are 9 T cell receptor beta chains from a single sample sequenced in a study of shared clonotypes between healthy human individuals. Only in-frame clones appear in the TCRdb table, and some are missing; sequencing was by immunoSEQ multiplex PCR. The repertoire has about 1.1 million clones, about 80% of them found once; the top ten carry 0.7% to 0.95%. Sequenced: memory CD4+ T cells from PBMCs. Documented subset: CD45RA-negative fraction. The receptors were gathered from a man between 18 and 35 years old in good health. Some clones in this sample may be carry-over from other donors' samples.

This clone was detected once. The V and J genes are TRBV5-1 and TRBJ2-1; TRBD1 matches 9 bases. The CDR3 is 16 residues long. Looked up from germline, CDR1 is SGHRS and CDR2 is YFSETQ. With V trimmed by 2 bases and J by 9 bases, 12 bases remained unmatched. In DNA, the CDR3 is TGCGCCAGCAGCTTCCTGCCGGGACAGGGTACGGGTGAGCAGTTCTTC. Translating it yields CASSFLPGQGTGEQFF. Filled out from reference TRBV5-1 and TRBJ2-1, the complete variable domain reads KAGVTQTPRYLIKTRGQQVTLSCSPISGHRSVSWYQQTPGQGLQFLFEYFSETQRNKGNFPGRFSGRQFSNSRSEMNVSTLELGDSALYLCASSFLPGQGTGEQFFGPGTRLTVL.

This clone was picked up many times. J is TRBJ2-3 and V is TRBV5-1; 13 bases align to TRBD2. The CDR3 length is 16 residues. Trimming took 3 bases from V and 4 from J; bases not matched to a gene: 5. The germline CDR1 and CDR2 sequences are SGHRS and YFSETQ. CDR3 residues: CASSSGLAGRSDTQYF. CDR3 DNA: TGCGCCAGCAGCTCGGGACTAGCGGGAAGATCAGATACGCAGTATTTT.

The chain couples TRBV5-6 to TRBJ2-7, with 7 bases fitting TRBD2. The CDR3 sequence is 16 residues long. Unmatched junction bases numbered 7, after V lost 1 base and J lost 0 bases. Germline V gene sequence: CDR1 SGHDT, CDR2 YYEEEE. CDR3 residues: CASSLYVAGLSYEQYF. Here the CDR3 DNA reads TGTGCCAGCAGCTTGTATGTAGCGGGCCTCTCCTACGAGCAGTACTTC. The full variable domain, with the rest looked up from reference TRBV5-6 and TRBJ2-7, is DAGVTQSPTHLIKTRGQQVTLRCSPKSGHDTVSWYQQALGQGPQFIFQYYEEEERQRGNFPDRFSGHQFPNYSSELNVNALLLGDSALYLCASSLYVAGLSYEQYFGPGTRLTVT.

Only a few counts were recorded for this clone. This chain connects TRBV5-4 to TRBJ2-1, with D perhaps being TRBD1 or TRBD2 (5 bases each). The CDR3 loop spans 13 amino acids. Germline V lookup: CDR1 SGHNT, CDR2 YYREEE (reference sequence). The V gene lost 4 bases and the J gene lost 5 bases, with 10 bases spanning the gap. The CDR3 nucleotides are TGTGCCAGCAGCCCCCGGGACGACAATGAGCAGTTCTTC. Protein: CASSPRDDNEQFF.

The CDR3 here is CASTPDRVGETQYF. The CDR3 region has the DNA TGTGCCAGCACCCCGGACAGGGTAGGAGAGACCCAGTACTTC. The rearrangement uses TRBV28 and TRBJ2-5; 8 positions agree with TRBD1. In germline, CDR1 is MDHEN, CDR2 SYDVKM. CDR3 length: 14 amino acids. Unmatched junction bases numbered 8, after V lost 7 bases and J lost 4 bases.

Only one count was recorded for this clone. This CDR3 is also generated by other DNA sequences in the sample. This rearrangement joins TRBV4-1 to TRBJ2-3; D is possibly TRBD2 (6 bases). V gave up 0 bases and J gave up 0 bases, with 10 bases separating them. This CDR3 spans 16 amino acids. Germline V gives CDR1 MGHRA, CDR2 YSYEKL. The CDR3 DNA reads TGCGCCAGCAGCCAAGATCCCAGCGGGAGCACAGATACGCAGTATTTT. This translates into CASSQDPSGSTDTQYF.

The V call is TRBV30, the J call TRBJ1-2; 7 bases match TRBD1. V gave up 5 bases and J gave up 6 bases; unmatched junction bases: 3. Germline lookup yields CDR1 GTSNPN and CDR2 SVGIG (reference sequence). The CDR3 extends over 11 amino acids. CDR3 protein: CAWGTGDGYTF. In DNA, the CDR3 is TGTGCCTGGGGTACAGGGGATGGCTACACCTTC. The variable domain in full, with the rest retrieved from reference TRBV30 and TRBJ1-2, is SQTIHQWPATLVQPVGSPLSLECTVEGTSNPNLYWYRQAAGRGLQLLFYSVGIGQISSEVPQNLSASRPQDRQFILSSKKLLLSDSGFYLCAWGTGDGYTFGSGTRLTVV.

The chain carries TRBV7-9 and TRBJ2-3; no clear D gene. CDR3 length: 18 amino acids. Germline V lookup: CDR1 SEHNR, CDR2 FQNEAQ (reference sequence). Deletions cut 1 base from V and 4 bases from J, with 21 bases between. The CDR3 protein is CASSLGGFKGRGADTQYF. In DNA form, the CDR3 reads TGTGCCAGCAGCTTAGGGGGTTTTAAGGGCCGAGGAGCAGATACGCAGTATTTT.

In DNA, the CDR3 is TGTGCCAGCAGCTGGGGCTACACCGGGGAGCTGTTTTTT. Translation gives CASSWGYTGELFF. This sequence joins TRBV11-2 and TRBJ2-2; a weak D match, TRBD1 (5 bases). The CDR3 runs 13 residues. Germline V gene lookup returns CDR1 SGHAT and CDR2 FQNNGV. The V end was cut by 4 bases, the J end by 3 bases, with 6 bases between.